This TCR beta chain was recovered during a study of low-dose radiotherapy and immunotherapy resistance in tumors. Study details: The study delivered 0.5 Gy per fraction every 2 weeks to Cohort 1, totaling 6.5 Gy.

CDR1 and CDR2 (germline): LNHDA, SQIVND (reference sequence). V lost 1 base to trimming and J lost 2 bases; unmatched junction nucleotides: 3. CDR3 size: 15 residues. First-strand cDNA relied on TRAV- and TRBV-specific primers spanning alpha and beta chains. TCRs were amplified for roughly 20 PCR cycles with a constant-region primer and V-primer adapter. With in vitro transcription, the isolated mRNA was amplified. TCRdb used MiXCR to reprocess the reads, holding one entry per CDR3 protein. This sample yields approximately 100,000 distinct CDR3 sequences, of which more than 20% are seen a single time; approximately 4% belongs to the top ten. Time point meaning: after trial treatment. Treatment in this sample: LDRT plus nivolumab, ipilimumab, low-dose cyclophosphamide and aspirin (RACIN trial). The study gave donors nivolumab, ipilimumab, aspirin, low-dose cyclophosphamide and low-dose radiotherapy.

This clonotype was seen many times. The rearrangement joins TRBV19 to TRBJ2-7, with 9 bases matching TRBD1. Sequenced material: PBMCs, taken after low-dose radiotherapy plus immunotherapy. The TCR was taken from a male donor with prostate cancer. CDR3 bases: TGTGCCAGTAGTATAGGGACAGGGGCGACCTACGAGCAGTACTTC. Translating gives CASSIGTGATYEQYF.